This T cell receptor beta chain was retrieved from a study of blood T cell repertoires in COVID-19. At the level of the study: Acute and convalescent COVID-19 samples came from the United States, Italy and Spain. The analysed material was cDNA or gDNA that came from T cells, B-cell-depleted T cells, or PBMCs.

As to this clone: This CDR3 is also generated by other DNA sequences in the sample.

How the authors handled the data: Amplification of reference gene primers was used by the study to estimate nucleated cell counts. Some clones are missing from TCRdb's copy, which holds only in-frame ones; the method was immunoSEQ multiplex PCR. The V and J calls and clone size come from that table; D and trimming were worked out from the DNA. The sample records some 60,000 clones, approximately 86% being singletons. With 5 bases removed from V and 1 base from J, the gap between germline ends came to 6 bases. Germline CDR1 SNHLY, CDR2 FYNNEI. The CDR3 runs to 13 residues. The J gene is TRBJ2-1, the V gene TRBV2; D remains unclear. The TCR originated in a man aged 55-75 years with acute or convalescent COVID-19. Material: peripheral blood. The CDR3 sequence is CASSSVSYNEQFF. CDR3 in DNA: TGTGCCAGCAGTAGCGTTTCCTACAATGAGCAGTTCTTC.